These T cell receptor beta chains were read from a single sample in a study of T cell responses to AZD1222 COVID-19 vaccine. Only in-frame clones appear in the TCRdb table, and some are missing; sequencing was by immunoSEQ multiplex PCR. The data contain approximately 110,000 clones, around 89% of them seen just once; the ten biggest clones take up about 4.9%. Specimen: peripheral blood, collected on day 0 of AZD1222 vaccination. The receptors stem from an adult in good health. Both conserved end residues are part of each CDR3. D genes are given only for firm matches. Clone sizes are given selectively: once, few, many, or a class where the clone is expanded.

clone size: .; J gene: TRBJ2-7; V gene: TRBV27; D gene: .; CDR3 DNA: TGTGCCAGCAGTTTAGTAGGCAGGACCTACGAGCAGTACTTC; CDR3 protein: CASSLVGRTYEQYF
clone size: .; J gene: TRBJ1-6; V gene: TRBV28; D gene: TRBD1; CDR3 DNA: TGTGCCAGCAGCCCTACGACAGGGGGTCGGACCCTCCACTTT; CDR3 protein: CASSPTTGGRTLHF
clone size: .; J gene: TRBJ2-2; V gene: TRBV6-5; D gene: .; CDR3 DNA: TGTGCCAGCAGTTACCGGAAATGGTCGGACACCGGGGAGCTGTTTTTT; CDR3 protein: CASSYRKWSDTGELFF
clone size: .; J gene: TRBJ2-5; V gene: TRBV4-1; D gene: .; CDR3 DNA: TGCGCCAGCGGCGACCTAGGGGAAGAGACCCAGTACTTC; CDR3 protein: CASGDLGEETQYF
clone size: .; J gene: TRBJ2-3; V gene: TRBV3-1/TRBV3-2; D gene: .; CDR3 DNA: TGTGCCAGCAGCCCGGGGCCGGAGCAGTATTTT; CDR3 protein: CASSPGPEQYF
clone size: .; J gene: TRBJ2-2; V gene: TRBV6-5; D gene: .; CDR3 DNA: TGTGCCAGCCTCGCAGAGCGCGGGGAGCTGTTTTTT; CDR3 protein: CASLAERGELFF
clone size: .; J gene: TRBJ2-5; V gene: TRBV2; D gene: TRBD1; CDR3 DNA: TGTGCCACCGAGGGGACAGGGGGCCAGACCCAGTACTTC; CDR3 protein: CATEGTGGQTQYF
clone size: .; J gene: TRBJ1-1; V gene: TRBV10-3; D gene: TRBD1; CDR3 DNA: TGTGCCATCAGTATGGACAGGGGGAACACTGAAGCTTTCTTT; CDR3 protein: CAISMDRGNTEAFF
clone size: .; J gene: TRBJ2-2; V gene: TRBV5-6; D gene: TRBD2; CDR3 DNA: TGTGCCAGCAGCCCGAGAAGAGCGGGGACCGGGGAGCTGTTTTTT; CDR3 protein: CASSPRRAGTGELFF
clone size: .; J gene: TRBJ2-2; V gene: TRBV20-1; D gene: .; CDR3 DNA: TGCAGTGCTAGTGGGGGGCAAAACACCGGGGAGCTGTTTTTT; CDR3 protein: CSASGGQNTGELFF
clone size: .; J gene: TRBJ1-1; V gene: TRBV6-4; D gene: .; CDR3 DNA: TGTGCCAGCAGACCCAAAGTGGACAGCATTGAAGCTTTCTTT; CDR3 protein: CASRPKVDSIEAFF
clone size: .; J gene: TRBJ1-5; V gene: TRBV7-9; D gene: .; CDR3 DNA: TGTGCCAGCAGCTTCTGGGATCAGCCCCAGCATTTT; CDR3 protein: CASSFWDQPQHF
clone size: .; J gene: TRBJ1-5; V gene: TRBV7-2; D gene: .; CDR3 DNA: TGTGCCAGCAGCGCCTCGTTGGAGCAGCCCCAGCATTTT; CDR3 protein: CASSASLEQPQHF
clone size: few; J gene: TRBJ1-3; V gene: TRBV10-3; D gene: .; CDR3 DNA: TGTGCCATCAGTGAGTTCGGGAGTCATCTCTCTGGAAACACCATATATTTT; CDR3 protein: CAISEFGSHLSGNTIYF
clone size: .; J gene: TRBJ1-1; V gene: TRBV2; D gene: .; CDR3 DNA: TGTGCCAGCAGTGAATGGTTGAACACTGAAGCTTTCTTT; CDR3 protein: CASSEWLNTEAFF
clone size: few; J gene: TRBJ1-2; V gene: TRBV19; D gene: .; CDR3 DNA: TGTGCCAGTAGTGAGCGGGGTGATGGCTACACCTTC; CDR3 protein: CASSERGDGYTF
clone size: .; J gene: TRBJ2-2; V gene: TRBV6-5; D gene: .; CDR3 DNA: TGTGCCAGCATAGAAATAACGAACACCGGGGAGCTGTTTTTT; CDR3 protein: CASIEITNTGELFF
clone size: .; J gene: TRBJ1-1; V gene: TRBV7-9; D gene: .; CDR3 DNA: TGTGCCAGCAGCTTTGACAGAGTCACTGAAGCTTTCTTT; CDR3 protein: CASSFDRVTEAFF
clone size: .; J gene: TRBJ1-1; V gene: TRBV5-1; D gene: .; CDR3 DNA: TGCGCCAGCAGCCCCGGACAGATGAACACTGAAGCTTTCTTT; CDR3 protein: CASSPGQMNTEAFF
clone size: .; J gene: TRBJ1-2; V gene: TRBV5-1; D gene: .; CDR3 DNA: TGCGCCAGCAGCCCCGTAAACGCGGGCTACACCTTC; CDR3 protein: CASSPVNAGYTF
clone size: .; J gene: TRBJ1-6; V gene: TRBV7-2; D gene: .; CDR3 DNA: TGTGCCAGCAGCTTAGGAGGGGCAAGGATGGATTCACCCCTCCACTTT; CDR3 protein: CASSLGGARMDSPLHF
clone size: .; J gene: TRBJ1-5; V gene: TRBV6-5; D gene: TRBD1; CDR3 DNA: TGTGCCAGCAGTCCGGGACAGGGTGACAATCAGCCCCAGCATTTT; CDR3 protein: CASSPGQGDNQPQHF
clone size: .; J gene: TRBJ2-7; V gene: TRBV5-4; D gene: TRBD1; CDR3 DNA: TGTGCCAGCAGCCGCAAGGACAGGGGGGGGACCTACGAGCAGTACTTC; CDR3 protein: CASSRKDRGGTYEQYF
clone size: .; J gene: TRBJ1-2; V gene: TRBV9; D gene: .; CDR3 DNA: TGTGCCAGCAGCGTAGGTCAGGATAACTATGGCTACACCTTC; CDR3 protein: CASSVGQDNYGYTF
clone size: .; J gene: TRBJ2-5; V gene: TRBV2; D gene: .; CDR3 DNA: TGTGCCAGCAGTGTTATGGAGACCCAGTACTTC; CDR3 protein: CASSVMETQYF
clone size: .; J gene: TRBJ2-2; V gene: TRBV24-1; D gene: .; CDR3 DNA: TGTGCCACCAGTGACAGGAGCACCGGGGAGCTGTTTTTT; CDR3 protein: CATSDRSTGELFF
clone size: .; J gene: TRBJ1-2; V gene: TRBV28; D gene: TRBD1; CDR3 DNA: TGTGCCAGCAGCCAAGGGACAGGGCGGCTTGGCTACACCTTC; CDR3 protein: CASSQGTGRLGYTF
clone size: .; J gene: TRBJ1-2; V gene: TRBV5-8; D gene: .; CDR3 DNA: TGTGCCAGCAGCTTGGGGGCCTCAGGGTGGGGCTATGGCTACACCTTC; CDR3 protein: CASSLGASGWGYGYTF
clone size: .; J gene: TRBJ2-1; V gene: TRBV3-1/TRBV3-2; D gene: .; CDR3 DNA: TGTGCCAGCAGCCGAAGAAGGGAGACAGTTGAGCAGTTCTTC; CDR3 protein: CASSRRRETVEQFF
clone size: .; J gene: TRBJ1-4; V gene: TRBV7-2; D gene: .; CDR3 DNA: TGTGCCAGCAGCTTAGGGCAAAGGGGTGAAAAACTGTTTTTT; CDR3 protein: CASSLGQRGEKLFF
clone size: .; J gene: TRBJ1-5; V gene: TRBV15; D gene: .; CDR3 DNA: TGTGCCACCAGCAGAGATAACGGTCAGCCCCAGCATTTT; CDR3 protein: CATSRDNGQPQHF
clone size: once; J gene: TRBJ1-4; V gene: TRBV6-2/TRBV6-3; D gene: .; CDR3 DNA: TGTGCCAGCAGCCAGGAAGGAGGCCGCGCCGAAAAACTGTTTTTT; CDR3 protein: CASSQEGGRAEKLFF
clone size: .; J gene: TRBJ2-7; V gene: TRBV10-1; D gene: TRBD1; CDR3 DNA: TGCGCCAGCAGTCGTGGGACAGGGGTACTAGGGTCAGCCTACGAGCAGTACTTC; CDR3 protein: CASSRGTGVLGSAYEQYF
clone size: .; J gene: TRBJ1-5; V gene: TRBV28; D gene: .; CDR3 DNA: TGTGCCAGCAGTCGGTTCGATCAGCCCCAGCATTTT; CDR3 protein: CASSRFDQPQHF
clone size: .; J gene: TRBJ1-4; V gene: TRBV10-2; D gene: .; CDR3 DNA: TGCGCCAGCAGGCCGTACGAAGGTGGCAAACTGTTTTTT; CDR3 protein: CASRPYEGGKLFF
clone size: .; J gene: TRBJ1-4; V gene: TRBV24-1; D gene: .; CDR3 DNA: TGTGCCACCAGTGATTTCCGGGGAGAAAAACTGTTTTTT; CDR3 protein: CATSDFRGEKLFF
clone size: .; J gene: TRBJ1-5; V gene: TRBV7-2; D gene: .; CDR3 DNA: TGTGCCAGCAGCTCTAATACGCTTAGGTCGAATCAGCCCCAGCATTTT; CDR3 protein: CASSSNTLRSNQPQHF
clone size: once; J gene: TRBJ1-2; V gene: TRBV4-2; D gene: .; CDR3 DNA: TGTGCCAGCAGCCAAGAGCGGGACTGGTATGGCTACACCTTC; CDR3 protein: CASSQERDWYGYTF
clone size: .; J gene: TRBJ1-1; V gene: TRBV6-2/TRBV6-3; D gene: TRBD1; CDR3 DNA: TGTGCCAGCAGTTACGAGACAGGGTGGGGCAACACTGAAGCTTTCTTT; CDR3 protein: CASSYETGWGNTEAFF
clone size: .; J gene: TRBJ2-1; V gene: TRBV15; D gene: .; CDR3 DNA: TGTGCCACCAGCCGGGACAACCTGGCGGAGCAGTTCTTC; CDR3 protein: CATSRDNLAEQFF
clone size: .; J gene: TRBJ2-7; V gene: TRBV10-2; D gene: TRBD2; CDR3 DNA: TGCGCCAGCAGTGAGTCGAGAGGACTAGCTGTCTACGAGCAGTACTTC; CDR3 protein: CASSESRGLAVYEQYF